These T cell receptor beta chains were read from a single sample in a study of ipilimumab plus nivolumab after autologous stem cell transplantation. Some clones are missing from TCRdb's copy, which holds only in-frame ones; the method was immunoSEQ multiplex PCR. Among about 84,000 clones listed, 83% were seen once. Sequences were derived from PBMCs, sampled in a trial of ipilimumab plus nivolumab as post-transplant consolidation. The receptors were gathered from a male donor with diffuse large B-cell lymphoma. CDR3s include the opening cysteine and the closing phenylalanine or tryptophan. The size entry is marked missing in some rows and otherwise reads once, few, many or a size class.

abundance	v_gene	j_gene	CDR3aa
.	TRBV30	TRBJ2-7	CAWSQGRGWGLEYEQYF
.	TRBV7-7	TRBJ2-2	CASSLTRNTGELFF
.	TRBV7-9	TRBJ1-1	CASSPGEGRSAFF
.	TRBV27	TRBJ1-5	CASSPAGGTQHF
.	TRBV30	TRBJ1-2	CACRPYGTGLYTF
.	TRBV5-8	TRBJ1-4	CASSLYGQVNEKLFF
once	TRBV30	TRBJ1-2	CAWSVEGLLGGYTF
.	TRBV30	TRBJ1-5	CAWSVRVDQPQHF
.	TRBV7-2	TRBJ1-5	CASSAGQAASGNQPQHF
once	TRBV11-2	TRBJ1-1	CASSVRGTMTTEAFF
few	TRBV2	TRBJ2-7	CASSVTSYEQYF
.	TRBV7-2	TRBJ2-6	CASSAPQGAGGANVLTF
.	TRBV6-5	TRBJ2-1	CASSFTGLTGNEQFF
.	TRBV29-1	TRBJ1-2	CSVVTGGYGYTF
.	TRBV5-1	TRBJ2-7	CASLPMPGGEQYF
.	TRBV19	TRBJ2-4	CASSRQVWLDIQYF
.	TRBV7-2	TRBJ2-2	CASSLSGLGTGELFF
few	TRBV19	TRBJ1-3	CASSIGSAGNTIYF
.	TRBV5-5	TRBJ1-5	CASSLRGPGNQPQHF
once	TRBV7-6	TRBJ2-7	CASSLETGAGGEQYF
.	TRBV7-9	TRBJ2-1	CASSPTSGAYNEQFF
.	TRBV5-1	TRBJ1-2	CASSLTGLRDRNNYGYTF
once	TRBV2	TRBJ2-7	CGGRGLRGGYEQYF
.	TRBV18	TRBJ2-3	CASSPYSGGAHPSTDTQYF
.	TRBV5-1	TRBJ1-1	CASSLNSGLNTEAFF
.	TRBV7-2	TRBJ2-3	CASSSYTDTQYF
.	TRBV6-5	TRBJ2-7	CASSDGYEQYF
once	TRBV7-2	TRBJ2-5	CASSATGTETQYF
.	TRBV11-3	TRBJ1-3	CASSEPTAPIVNTIYF
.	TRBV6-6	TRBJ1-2	CASSQPTGESNYGYTF
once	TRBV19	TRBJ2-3	CASSTPGTGSDTQYF
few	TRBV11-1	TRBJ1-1	CASSLDAGSTEAFF
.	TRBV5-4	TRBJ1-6	CASSLDLQGNSPLHF
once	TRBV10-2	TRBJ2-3	CASSVADTTLTDTQYF
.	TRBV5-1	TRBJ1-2	CASSGSTHGYTF
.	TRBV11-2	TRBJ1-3	CASSSLTGPSGNTIYF
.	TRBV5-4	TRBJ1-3	CASSLAMGGSGNTIYF
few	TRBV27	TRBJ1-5	CASSLGGGNQPQHF
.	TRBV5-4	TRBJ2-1	CASSLGGALDNEQFF
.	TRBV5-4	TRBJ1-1	CASSLTGVTEAFF
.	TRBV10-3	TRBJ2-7	CAIKAGESSYEQYF
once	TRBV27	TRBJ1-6	CASSLASSYNSPLHF
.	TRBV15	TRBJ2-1	CATSMDRGNEQFF
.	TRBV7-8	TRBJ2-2	CASSLVSSWGARLKTGELFF
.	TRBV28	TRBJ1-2	CASSLGLPRARGYTF
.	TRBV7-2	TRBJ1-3	CASSPVGRLPGNTIYF
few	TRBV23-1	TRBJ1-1	CASSPTDSPEAFF
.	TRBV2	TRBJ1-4	CASSEAPTGANEKLFF
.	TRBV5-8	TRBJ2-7	CASIPKGITYEQYF
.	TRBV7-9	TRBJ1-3	CASSLGRSGNTIYF
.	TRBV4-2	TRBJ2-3	CASSQVPGAVTDTQYF
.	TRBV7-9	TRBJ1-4	CASSRTDEKLFF
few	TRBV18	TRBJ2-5	CASSTMTAQETQYF
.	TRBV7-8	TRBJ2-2	CASSRTGTRANTGELFF
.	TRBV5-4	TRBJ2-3	CASSEGLAKDTQYF
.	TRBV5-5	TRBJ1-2	CASSLGLGIDYGYTF
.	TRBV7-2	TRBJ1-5	CASSLTHSNQPQHF
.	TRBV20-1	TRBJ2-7	CSARADSEQYF
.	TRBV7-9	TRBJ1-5	CASQEGAGSNQPQHF